Presented here are 11 T cell receptor beta chains from one specimen sequenced in a study of T cells after posttransplantation cyclophosphamide. Sequenced by immunoSEQ multiplex PCR; TCRdb stores in-frame clones only, minus some. The record shows about 24,000 clones for this sample, with no singletons present. The sample taken for sequencing was PBMCs. The receptors were sampled from a woman aged 60-75 years in good health, CMV-negative, and a related stem cell transplant donor.

This clone was seen many times. The same CDR3 is also encoded by other DNA sequences in this sample. This sequence joins TRBV7-3 and TRBJ2-1; possible D gene TRBD2, 7 bases. The length of the CDR3 is 14 residues. CDR1 is SGHTA and CDR2 is FQGTGA in the germline V gene. V shed 6 bases and J shed 12 bases, with 21 bases lying between them. Here the CDR3 DNA reads TGTGCCAGCAGTTTAGAGGGGGGGACACCACTGCAGTTCTTC. This encodes CASSLEGGTPLQFF.

Ten or more counts support this clone. This chain uses TRBV7-9 with TRBJ1-1; D is unresolved. The CDR3 has 11 residues. Per germline, CDR1 SEHNR and CDR2 FQNEAQ (reference sequence). V lost 7 bases to trimming and J lost 10 bases, with 13 bases between them. CDR3 in amino acids: CASTSAGRAFF. CDR3 sequence (DNA): TGTGCCAGCACCTCTGCCGGGAGAGCTTTCTTT.

This clone was picked up many times. V is TRBV11-3 and J is TRBJ2-1, with 7 bases lining up with TRBD2. The V and J ends lost 6 bases and 3 bases, in that order; junction bases with no gene match: 5. Looked up from germline, CDR1 is SGHNT and CDR2 is YENEEA. CDR3 size: 14 residues. The CDR3 is CASSPTSSYNEQFF. CDR3 nucleotide sequence: TGTGCCAGCAGTCCGACTAGCAGCTACAATGAGCAGTTCTTC.

This clone was seen repeatedly, ten times or more. This chain uses TRBV19 with TRBJ1-1; D might be TRBD1 (5 bases). The length of the CDR3 is 13 residues. Germline CDR1 reads LNHDA; CDR2 reads SQIVND (reference sequence). The ends were cut back, 5 bases at V and 5 bases at J, with 12 bases in the middle. The CDR3 loop reads CASSPQGGTEAFF. The CDR3, as DNA: TGTGCCAGTAGTCCTCAGGGAGGAACTGAAGCTTTCTTT.

This clone has ten or more counts. The V call is TRBV5-1, the J call TRBJ2-7; TRBD1 aligns across 10 bases. The CDR3 spans 15 residues. Trimming took 0 bases from V and 1 from J; bases not matched to a gene: 1. CDR1 is SGHRS and CDR2 is YFSETQ in the germline V gene. CDR3 loop: CASSLGGQGSYEQYF. The CDR3 nucleotides are TGCGCCAGCAGCTTGGGGGGACAGGGGTCCTACGAGCAGTACTTC.

This clone has a count of ten or more. The rearrangement uses TRBV18 and TRBJ1-2; unclear D gene. Germline V gene data show CDR1 as KGHSH and CDR2 as LQKENI. Trimming left V 3 bases short and J 2 bases short, with 7 bases between. The CDR3 spans 13 residues. CDR3: CASSPTSNYGYTF. The CDR3 DNA is TGTGCCAGCTCACCCACATCGAACTATGGCTACACCTTC.

Many counts were recorded for this clone. This sequence joins TRBV28 and TRBJ1-1; D not certain. The germline CDR1 and CDR2 sequences are MDHEN and SYDVKM. V was pared by 5 bases and J by 4 bases, with 5 bases between. The CDR3 extends over 11 amino acids. As DNA, the CDR3 is TGTGCCAGCAGTACTTTCACTGAAGCTTTCTTT. This sequence encodes CASSTFTEAFF.

This clone was seen repeatedly, ten times or more. This chain uses TRBV6-6 with TRBJ2-7, with D uncertain. Trimming stripped 7 bases from V and 6 bases from J, with 19 bases between. The CDR3 spans 14 residues. The V gene's germline CDR1 is MNHNY and CDR2 SVGAGI (reference sequence). The CDR3: CASKRDGSSAEQYF. The CDR3 DNA reads as TGTGCCAGCAAACGTGACGGCTCGAGCGCCGAGCAGTACTTC.

The sample holds a few counts of this clone. The gene calls are TRBV7-8 and TRBJ2-7, with D possibly TRBD2 on 6 matching bases. The CDR3 runs 12 residues. CDR1 is SGHVS, CDR2 FQNEAQ, per germline. Trimming pared 1 base from V and 5 bases from J, leaving 6 bases between. The CDR3 DNA sequence: TGTGCCAGCAGCTTAGGGAGGGACGAGCAGTACTTC. Translation: CASSLGRDEQYF.

This clone was found many times. The chain couples TRBV28 to TRBJ2-1; 8 nucleotides align to TRBD2. V shed 5 bases, J shed 0 bases, and the junction held 6 bases outside the gene matches. This CDR3 comprises 16 residues. The germline V gene has CDR1 MDHEN and CDR2 SYDVKM. The CDR3 DNA sequence: TGTGCCAGCAGTATAGCGGGGACAAGCTCCTACAATGAGCAGTTCTTC. Amino acid sequence: CASSIAGTSSYNEQFF.

In its sample, this clone was seen many times. The chain links TRBV7-2 to TRBJ2-7, with unresolved D. CDR3 length: 11 amino acids. Trimming pared 5 bases from V and 0 bases from J, leaving 2 bases between. The V gene's germline CDR1 is SGHTA and CDR2 FQGNSA. As DNA, the CDR3 is TGTGCCAGCAGCCACTCCTACGAGCAGTACTTC. This gives the protein CASSHSYEQYF.